The rows below give T cell receptor beta chains drawn from one sample of a study of patients and donors after allogeneic stem cell transplantation. TCRdb ran MiXCR on the RT-PCR reads and lists one entry per CDR3 protein. The sample lists some 200,000 distinct CDR3 sequences, around two fifths seen once, with 25% to 35% in the top ten. Sequencing was done on a sample of blood, either unsorted or a sorted T cell fraction (not recorded which). These receptor sequences come from a human donor who was either an allogeneic HSCT recipient or a stem cell or donor lymphocyte infusion donor (not recorded which). It is not recorded whose cells these are; they may come from a transplant donor. Each CDR3 is given with its conserved first and last residue. D genes are given only for firm matches. Clone size is shown for a subset of rows, as once, few, many or a class of expanded clone.

CDR3aa	CDR3nt	j_gene	v_gene	d_gene	abundance
CASSEPQGTNTEAFF	TGTGCCAGCAGTGAACCACAGGGGACGAACACTGAAGCTTTCTTT	TRBJ1-1	TRBV2	TRBD1	.
CASSELAGGPDTQYF	TGTGCCAGCAGCGAGTTAGCGGGAGGGCCAGATACGCAGTATTTT	TRBJ2-3	TRBV7-9	TRBD2	.
CASSQDVVGTDLFGSYEQYF	TGCGCCAGCAGCCAAGATGTGGTAGGGACGGATCTATTTGGGTCTTACGAGCAGTACTTC	TRBJ2-7	TRBV4-3	.	.
CASSLYPEGNQPQHF	TGTGCCAGCAGTTTATACCCCGAGGGCAATCAGCCCCAGCATTTT	TRBJ1-5	TRBV28	.	.
CASWGDRVDGYTF	TGTGCCAGCTGGGGGGACAGGGTGGATGGCTACACCTTC	TRBJ1-2	TRBV27	TRBD1	.
CASSLGTGRTDTQYF	TGTGCCAGCAGCTTAGGCACAGGGAGAACAGATACGCAGTATTTT	TRBJ2-3	TRBV11-3	.	few
CASSQDWGDGYTF	TGTGCCAGCAGCCAAGATTGGGGAGATGGCTACACCTTC	TRBJ1-2	TRBV14	.	few
CASSEYSGTDNSPLHF	TGTGCCAGCAGTGAATATTCCGGGACAGATAATTCACCCCTCCACTTT	TRBJ1-6	TRBV25-1	TRBD1	few
CASRDTPYNEQFF	TGCGCCAGCCGGGACACACCCTACAATGAGCAGTTCTTC	TRBJ2-1	TRBV5-1	.	.
CATGQYYGYTF	TGTGCCACCGGACAGTACTATGGCTACACCTTC	TRBJ1-2	TRBV10-3	.	.
CASSSTTGSSYNEQFF	TGTGCCAGCAGTTCAACTACAGGTAGCTCCTACAATGAGCAGTTCTTC	TRBJ2-1	TRBV6-6	.	.
CASSVGGSGGARGYTF	TGTGCCAGCAGCGTAGGAGGGTCGGGAGGGGCTAGAGGCTACACCTTC	TRBJ1-2	TRBV9	.	.
CSASREGVHLPGTEAFF	TGCAGTGCTAGTCGTGAGGGGGTACACCTCCCGGGCACTGAAGCTTTCTTT	TRBJ1-1	TRBV20-1	.	.
CASSYAPGQGYEQYF	TGTGCCAGCAGTTACGCGCCGGGACAGGGCTACGAGCAGTACTTC	TRBJ2-7	TRBV6-5	TRBD1	.
CAWSPPWTGGKGNTIYF	TGTGCCTGGAGTCCCCCTTGGACAGGGGGTAAGGGGAACACCATATATTTT	TRBJ1-3	TRBV30	TRBD1	.
CASSRVGSGSNEQYF	TGTGCCAGCAGTCGGGTGGGAAGCGGGAGTAACGAGCAGTACTTC	TRBJ2-7	TRBV12-3/TRBV12-4	TRBD2	.
CASSLWGAGTEAFF	TGTGCCAGCAGTTTATGGGGGGCTGGCACTGAAGCTTTCTTT	TRBJ1-1	TRBV12-3/TRBV12-4	.	few
CASSFAGAFNEQYF	TGTGCCAGCAGCTTTGCGGGCGCCTTTAACGAGCAGTACTTC	TRBJ2-7	TRBV7-6	.	.
CASSDIIGTPSSYEQYF	TGTGCCAGCAGCGATATAATCGGGACACCGAGCTCCTACGAGCAGTACTTC	TRBJ2-7	TRBV5-5	.	few
CASSSYLPGLAGTDTQYF	TGTGCCAGCAGCTCGTACCTACCGGGACTAGCGGGAACAGATACGCAGTATTTT	TRBJ2-3	TRBV7-6	TRBD2	.
CASSSVGTALFNYGYTF	TGTGCCAGCAGCAGCGTCGGGACGGCCCTCTTTAACTATGGCTACACCTTC	TRBJ1-2	TRBV7-9	.	.
CASTSSGSTDTQYF	TGTGCCAGCACCTCTAGCGGCAGCACAGATACGCAGTATTTT	TRBJ2-3	TRBV6-6	TRBD2	.
CAWSRAGGTEAFF	TGTGCCTGGAGTAGGGCAGGGGGCACTGAAGCTTTCTTT	TRBJ1-1	TRBV30	TRBD1	.
CASSPGQGDGGYTF	TGCGCCAGCAGCCCGGGACAGGGAGATGGTGGCTACACCTTC	TRBJ1-2	TRBV5-1	TRBD1	many
CSVEGGGGGYEQYF	TGCAGCGTTGAAGGGGGAGGCGGCGGCTACGAGCAGTACTTC	TRBJ2-7	TRBV29-1	.	few
CASSLSQGGAEAFF	TGTGCCAGCAGTTTATCACAGGGCGGAGCTGAAGCTTTCTTT	TRBJ1-1	TRBV27	.	.
CASSLVRANTEAFF	TGTGCCAGCAGCTTAGTGAGAGCGAACACTGAAGCTTTCTTT	TRBJ1-1	TRBV7-2	.	few
CASSYFWAGTGGFSNQPQHF	TGTGCCAGCAGTTACTTTTGGGCCGGGACAGGGGGTTTCAGCAATCAGCCCCAGCATTTT	TRBJ1-5	TRBV6-2/TRBV6-3	TRBD1	few
CASSPGGRAPYEQYF	TGTGCCAGCAGCCCCGGTGGTAGAGCGCCCTACGAGCAGTACTTC	TRBJ2-7	TRBV9	.	.
CASSLGDLLPGEQYF	TGTGCCAGCAGCTTAGGGGACTTGCTCCCCGGGGAGCAGTACTTC	TRBJ2-7	TRBV5-5	.	.
CASSWLAGTDTQYF	TGTGCCAGCAGTTGGTTAGCGGGAACAGATACGCAGTATTTT	TRBJ2-3	TRBV12-3/TRBV12-4	TRBD2	few